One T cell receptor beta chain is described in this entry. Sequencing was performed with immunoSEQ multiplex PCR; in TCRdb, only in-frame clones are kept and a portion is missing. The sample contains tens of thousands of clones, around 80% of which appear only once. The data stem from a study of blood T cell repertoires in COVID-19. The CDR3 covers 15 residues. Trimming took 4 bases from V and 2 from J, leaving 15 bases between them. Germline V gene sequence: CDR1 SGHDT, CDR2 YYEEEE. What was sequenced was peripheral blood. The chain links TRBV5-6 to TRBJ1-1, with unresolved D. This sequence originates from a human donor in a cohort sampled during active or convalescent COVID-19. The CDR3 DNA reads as TGTGCCAGCAGCGGAGCACCCCTGAGTAACACTGAAGCTTTCTTT. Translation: CASSGAPLSNTEAFF.